The 26 T cell receptor beta chains listed next were all sequenced from one sample in a study of T cell repertoires in cytomegalovirus infection (dated by TCRdb to the late 2010s). According to the study, the label for this sample's treatment or condition signals: in vitro stimulation with specific CMV peptide epitopes to enrich CMV-specific T cells. Sequencing used an Illumina HiSeq 1500. TCRdb handled the public reads itself, with Q25 trimming in fastp and clone calling in MiXCR, and kept productive beta chains. Rows with one shared CDR3 protein collapse into an entry with the most common genes and DNA. For this sample there are about half a million distinct CDR3 sequences; 33% appear just once. The ten largest account for roughly 15% of the sample. No antigen has been assigned to these receptors. The sequenced sample was cultured PBMCs, obtained from culture after CMV antigen stimulation. The receptors stem from a human donor in good health (CMV status not recorded). Some clones in this sample may be carry-over from other donors' samples.

The sample holds many counts of this clonotype. The V gene is TRBV7-8, the J gene TRBJ1-6; perhaps TRBD1 as D (5 bases). Germline values: CDR1 SGHVS, CDR2 FQNEAQ. Trimming left V 7 bases short and J 7 bases short, with 17 bases between. The CDR3 totals 15 residues. CDR3 sequence (DNA): TGTGCCAGCACTGATATGGACACCGTAAATTCACCCCTCCACTTT. Encoded protein: CASTDMDTVNSPLHF.

This clonotype was observed a few times. V and J are TRBV7-6 and TRBJ2-3; possible D gene TRBD2, 5 bases. V shed 3 bases and J shed 4 bases, with 11 bases lying between them. CDR1 is SGHVS and CDR2 is FNYEAQ in the germline V gene. CDR3 length: 14 residues. In DNA, the CDR3 is TGTGCCAGCAGCTTGAGCTCGAGGGCAGATACGCAGTATTTT. Translation gives CASSLSSRADTQYF.

In DNA form, the CDR3 reads TGTGCCAGCAGTGAGGAGGGCTCAACTAATGAAAAACTGTTTTTT. Translated, it gives CASSEEGSTNEKLFF. The V and J genes are TRBV2 and TRBJ1-4; no clear D. The germline gives CDR1 SNHLY, CDR2 FYNNEI. Trimming took off 3 bases at V and 0 bases at J, with 8 bases between the two ends. The CDR3 is 15 amino acids.

This clonotype was detected only a few times. V and J are TRBV11-2 and TRBJ2-7; D could derive from TRBD1 or TRBD2 (5 bases each). With 8 bases removed from V and 0 bases from J, the gap between germline ends came to 14 bases. From germline, CDR1 is SGHAT and CDR2 FQNNGV. The CDR3 spans 14 residues. CDR3 protein: CASVEGFASYEQYF. The CDR3 bases are TGTGCCAGCGTTGAGGGGTTCGCCTCCTACGAGCAGTACTTC.

J is TRBJ2-2 and V is TRBV20-1; the D is unclear. V gave up 3 bases and J gave up 4 bases, with 12 bases separating them. This CDR3 region has 14 residues. The germline V gene encodes CDR1 DFQATT and CDR2 SNEGSKA (reference sequence). Here the CDR3 DNA reads TGCAGTGCTAGGGATGCCTTGAGCACCGGGGAGCTGTTTTTT. This sequence encodes CSARDALSTGELFF.

A few counts support this clonotype. This chain joins TRBV4-3 and TRBJ1-2, with TRBD1 matching 7 bases. The V gene end was trimmed by 3 bases and the J gene end by 8 bases; junction bases not matched to a gene: 6. Germline CDR1 LGHNA, CDR2 YSLEER. There are 13 residues in the CDR3. CDR3 sequence: CASSHPQGRGYTF. DNA for the CDR3: TGCGCCAGCAGCCACCCACAGGGGAGGGGCTACACCTTC.

The genes are TRBV7-8 and TRBJ2-1; 7 positions match TRBD2. This CDR3 region has 16 residues. V lost 9 bases to trimming and J lost 4 bases; unmatched junction nucleotides: 15. Germline V gene sequence: CDR1 SGHVS, CDR2 FQNEAQ. The CDR3 DNA reads as TGTGCCAGTCTCCCCAGCGGGGCAGCGGGATACAATGAGCAGTTCTTC. Its translation: CASLPSGAAGYNEQFF.

This clonotype occurred a few times. This chain links TRBV6-5 with TRBJ2-3; 11 bases are shared with TRBD2. V shed 6 bases, J shed 6 bases, and the junction held 2 bases outside the gene matches. Per the germline V gene, CDR1 is MNHEY and CDR2 is SVGAGI. This CDR3 spans 13 amino acids. In nucleotides, the CDR3 is TGTGCCAGCAGATCTAGCGGGGGGGATACGCAGTATTTT. Protein product: CASRSSGGDTQYF.

The V and J genes are TRBV14 and TRBJ2-6, with D tentatively TRBD1 (6 bases). Trimming pared 0 bases from V and 2 bases from J, leaving 26 bases between. CDR1 SGHDN and CDR2 FVKESK come from the germline V gene. The CDR3 consists of 22 residues. CDR3 residues: CASSQDSPLGDRFHPGANVLTF. Written as DNA, the CDR3 is TGTGCCAGCAGCCAAGATTCTCCCTTAGGTGACAGGTTTCATCCTGGGGCCAACGTCCTGACTTTC.

The chain uses TRBV5-6 and TRBJ2-1, with unresolved D. Germline V gene data show CDR1 as SGHDT and CDR2 as YYEEEE. Deletions cut 1 base from V and 6 bases from J, with 8 bases between. CDR3 length equals 13 residues. The CDR3 DNA follows: TGTGCCAGCAGCTTGCCCAAATCCAATGAGCAGTTCTTC. Protein product: CASSLPKSNEQFF.

About this clonotype: The DNA is left out, because the CDR3 cannot be placed on it with certainty; the CDR3 is given as TCRdb lists it. This sequence joins TRBV27 and TRBJ2-2. The CDR3 totals 13 residues, both ends included. Germline V lookup: CDR1 MNHEY, CDR2 SMNVEV (reference sequence). CDR3: CASSFFGNGELFF.

In this sample, this clonotype turned up a few times. V gene TRBV7-2 combines with J gene TRBJ2-1; 12 bases map to TRBD2. Germline values: CDR1 SGHTA, CDR2 FQGNSA. The length of the CDR3 is 17 residues. V gave up 5 bases and J gave up 8 bases; unmatched junction bases: 13. The CDR3 reads CASSPSTTSGRLDEQFF. In nucleotides, the CDR3 is TGTGCCAGCAGCCCTTCCACAACTAGCGGGAGGCTCGATGAGCAGTTCTTC.

This clonotype was seen a handful of times. The rearrangement links TRBV7-2 to TRBJ2-1, with 14 bases matching TRBD2. Per the germline V gene, CDR1 is SGHTA and CDR2 is FQGNSA. V lost 3 bases, J lost 10 bases, and 5 bases stayed unmatched. The CDR3 contains 15 residues. The CDR3 DNA follows: TGTGCCAGCAGCTTGCTGACTAGCGGGAGGGAGGAGCAGTTCTTC. This translates into CASSLLTSGREEQFF.

A single count supports this clonotype. V usage is TRBV20-1 and J usage is TRBJ1-4; D possibly corresponds to TRBD1 (5 bases). V was clipped by 2 bases and J by 7 bases, with 14 bases between them. Germline V gives CDR1 DFQATT, CDR2 SNEGSKA (reference sequence). CDR3 length: 14 residues. CDR3 DNA: TGCAGTGCTAGACCCAGGGTTTCTGGTGAAAAACTGTTTTTT. It translates to CSARPRVSGEKLFF.

This clonotype was seen only a few times. The chain recombines TRBV12-3 or TRBV12-4 with TRBJ1-6; D not resolved. The V and J ends lost 5 bases and 10 bases respectively, with 15 bases between them. The CDR3 consists of 14 residues. The CDR3 region is CASSAGPPMSPLHF. The CDR3 bases are TGTGCCAGCAGTGCCGGGCCTCCAATGTCACCCCTCCACTTT.

About this clonotype itself: A much larger clone is a single base away; this may be a read error. The chain joins TRBV12-3 or TRBV12-4 to TRBJ2-1, with 9 bases identical to TRBD1. This CDR3 spans 12 amino acids. CDR3: CASSGQGIERFF. CDR3 DNA: TGTGCCAGCAGCGGACAGGGGATTGAGCGGTTCTTC.

The chain employs TRBV7-9 and TRBJ2-7; TRBD1 is a possible D gene (5 bases). The germline V gene encodes CDR1 SEHNR and CDR2 FQNEAQ (reference sequence). The CDR3 is made up of 16 amino acids. V shed 8 bases and J shed 6 bases, with 26 bases lying between them. CDR3 in DNA: TGTGCCAGCCGGGTGCCGATGGGGCCGAACACGGGCGAGCAGTACTTC. Its translation is CASRVPMGPNTGEQYF.

This clonotype was detected ten times or more. The CDR3 here is CASSSILGLAGVVWNEQFF. The CDR3 DNA reads TGTGCCAGCAGTTCAATACTGGGACTAGCGGGAGTAGTGTGGAATGAGCAGTTCTTC. The rearrangement links TRBV7-2 to TRBJ2-1; 14 bases fit TRBD2. CDR1 and CDR2 from the germline V gene are SGHTA and FQGNSA. CDR3 length: 19 amino acids. Trimming removed 6 bases from V and 7 bases from J; junction bases left unmatched: 17.

The chain is built from TRBV28 and TRBJ1-1; the D is unclear. This CDR3 contains 13 residues. Germline V gene lookup returns CDR1 MDHEN and CDR2 SYDVKM. The germline V and J ends were trimmed by 3 bases and 6 bases, with 11 bases remaining between them. CDR3 coding DNA: TGTGCCAGCAGTTTTGAAGGACTGGCTGAAGCTTTCTTT. Its protein is CASSFEGLAEAFF.

This clonotype has a handful of counts. This sequence joins TRBV27 and TRBJ2-1; D uncertain. CDR1 and CDR2 (germline): MNHEY, SMNVEV (reference sequence). The V and J ends lost 8 bases and 8 bases respectively, with 22 bases between them. The CDR3 consists of 15 residues. In DNA, the CDR3 is TGTGCCAGCCGAGTCCTGGGCGGCCCCGCGGATGAGCAGTTCTTC. This sequence encodes CASRVLGGPADEQFF.

This clonotype appeared a single time. The conserved phenylalanine or tryptophan normally closing the CDR3 is absent here, so this likely arose from a read error. The chain links TRBV20-1 to TRBJ2-7; a weak D match, TRBD1 (5 bases). CDR1 and CDR2 from the germline V gene are DFQATT and SNEGSKA (reference sequence). V shed 0 bases and J shed 5 bases, with 14 bases lying between them. The length of the CDR3 is 14 residues. CDR3 DNA sequence: TGCAGTGCTAGAGATCTTGGCAGGGTGGACGAGCAGTACTCC. Translation gives CSARDLGRVDEQYS.

The gene calls are TRBV7-6 and TRBJ2-1, with 7 nucleotides matching TRBD2. Trimming took 3 bases from V and 0 from J; bases not matched to a gene: 11. Per the germline V gene, CDR1 is SGHVS and CDR2 is FNYEAQ. The CDR3 consists of 18 residues. Here the CDR3 DNA reads TGTGCCAGCAGCTTTAGGGCTAGCGGAGATCTCTCCTACAATGAGCAGTTCTTC. The encoded protein is CASSFRASGDLSYNEQFF.

The chain is built from TRBV7-9 and TRBJ1-2; D not resolved. The CDR3 contains 14 residues. Germline assignment: CDR1 SEHNR and CDR2 FQNEAQ (reference sequence). V was pared by 2 bases and J by 4 bases, with 11 bases between. CDR3 residues: CASSLFTDSYGYTF. CDR3 nucleotides: TGTGCCAGCAGCTTATTTACGGATAGCTATGGCTACACCTTC. Supplemented by reference TRBV7-9 and TRBJ1-2, the full variable domain reads DTGVSQNPRHKITKRGQNVTFRCDPISEHNRLYWYRQTLGQGPEFLTYFQNEAQLEKSRLLSDRFSAERPKGSFSTLEIQRTEQGDSAMYLCASSLFTDSYGYTFGSGTRLTVV.

In its sample, this clonotype was seen a few times. The V call is TRBV11-2, the J call TRBJ2-1, with TRBD2 identical over 9 bases. The CDR3 is made up of 16 amino acids. Trimming took 3 bases from V and 1 from J; bases not matched to a gene: 4. The V gene's germline CDR1 is SGHAT and CDR2 FQNNGV. The CDR3 reads CASSFFLAGSYNEQFF. The CDR3 DNA reads as TGTGCCAGCAGCTTCTTTCTAGCGGGGTCCTACAATGAGCAGTTCTTC.

This clonotype was counted ten times or more. The chain recombines TRBV20-1 with TRBJ1-4, with D possibly TRBD1 on 5 matching bases. Per the germline V gene, CDR1 is DFQATT and CDR2 is SNEGSKA (reference sequence). This CDR3 comprises 13 residues. This CDR3 reads CSVKGTGNEKLFF. The CDR3 nucleotides are TGCAGCGTTAAAGGGACTGGAAATGAAAAACTGTTTTTT.

This chain links TRBV12-3 or TRBV12-4 with TRBJ1-4; D gene ambiguous. Trimming stripped 3 bases from V and 8 bases from J, with 13 bases between. The CDR3 extends over 14 amino acids. The CDR3 sequence: CASSFIGVREKLFF. DNA of the CDR3: TGTGCCAGCAGTTTCATTGGAGTAAGGGAAAAACTGTTTTTT.